Following are 29 T cell receptor beta chains from one sample sequenced in a study of T-cell reconstitution after alpha-beta-depleted transplantation in children. TCRbeta library preparation incorporated unique molecular identifiers. TCRdb re-analysed the PCR reads in MiXCR, keeping a single row per CDR3 protein. The sample consists of some 600,000 distinct CDR3 sequences, roughly 15% of them appearing once. The starting material was PBMCs from the stem cell graft donor, obtained from the stem cell graft. The receptor set was obtained from a human donor who donated a stem cell graft to a child with acute myeloid leukemia.

This clonotype was seen a handful of times. The chain joins TRBV29-1 to TRBJ1-1; no clear D. The length of the CDR3 is 12 residues. The V end was cut by 6 bases, the J end by 11 bases, with 19 bases between. Germline loops: CDR1 SQVTM, CDR2 ANQGSEA. CDR3 nucleotides: TGCAGCGTGTTAGTGGCCCTCGGGGAGGCTTTCTTT. It yields the protein CSVLVALGEAFF.

The V call is TRBV5-4, the J call TRBJ2-2; 12 bases are a match to TRBD2. CDR1 SGHNT and CDR2 YYREEE come from the germline V gene (reference sequence). This CDR3 has 19 amino acids. The junction had 14 bases not matched to a gene; V was cut back by 2 bases and J by 6 bases. CDR3 sequence: CASSFMTGRTSGVAGELFF. The DNA of the CDR3 is TGTGCCAGCAGCTTCATGACAGGGAGGACTAGCGGGGTGGCCGGGGAGCTGTTTTTT.

A few counts support this clonotype. The chain couples TRBV24-1 to TRBJ1-4; 10 nucleotides align to TRBD1. Germline V gene data show CDR1 as KGHDR and CDR2 as SFDVKD. This CDR3 has 15 amino acids. V shed 4 bases and J 8 bases; nucleotides not matched to a gene: 6. This CDR3 reads CATSDHGTGVEKLFF. CDR3 in DNA: TGTGCCACCAGTGACCACGGGACAGGGGTCGAAAAACTGTTTTTT.

In DNA form, the CDR3 reads TGTGCCAGCATCCTGACAGGGATTAGCAATCAGCCCCAGCATTTT. It is translated as CASILTGISNQPQHF. This chain links TRBV6-1 with TRBJ1-5, with 7 bases identical to TRBD1. Trimming took 7 bases from V and 0 from J; bases not matched to a gene: 6. This CDR3 is 15 amino acids long. The germline CDR1 and CDR2 sequences are MNHNS and SASEGT.

As to this clonotype: Given a much more abundant clone one base away, this may be a read error. The chain joins TRBV7-6 to TRBJ1-1; D is uncertain. The CDR3 loop spans 15 amino acids. Germline CDR1 SGHVS, CDR2 FNYEAQ. Trimming took 4 bases from V and 6 from J, leaving 18 bases between them. As DNA, the CDR3 is TGTGCCAGCAGCTCAAACGGGGAACCTAACCCTGAAGCTTTCTTT. This encodes CASSSNGEPNPEAFF. The whole variable domain, filled in from reference TRBV7-6 and TRBJ1-1, reads GAGVSQSPRYKVTKRGQDVALRCDPISGHVSLYWYRQALGQGPEFLTYFNYEAQQDKSGLPNDRFSAERPEGSISTLTIQRTEQRDSAMYRCASSSNGEPNPEAFFGQGTRLTVV.

This clonotype showed up many times. The DNA for the CDR3 is TGTGCCAGCAGCCAGACTAGAGGATCTTACAATGAGCAGTTCTTC. Its translation: CASSQTRGSYNEQFF. The rearrangement uses TRBV12-3 or TRBV12-4 and TRBJ2-1; D might be TRBD2 (6 bases). This CDR3 is 15 amino acids long. Trimming cost V 6 bases and J 4 bases, with 16 bases left between them.

This clonotype was picked up many times. The chain links TRBV12-3 or TRBV12-4 to TRBJ1-5; D may be TRBD1 (6 bases). CDR3 length: 14 residues. V was pared by 7 bases and J by 5 bases, with 15 bases between. CDR3 protein: CASTEGDWDQPQHF. In DNA form, the CDR3 reads TGTGCCAGCACCGAGGGGGATTGGGATCAGCCCCAGCATTTT.

This clonotype was counted many times. V is TRBV29-1 and J is TRBJ2-1; TRBD1 is a possible D gene (5 bases). The CDR3 is made up of 14 amino acids. The V gene's germline CDR1 is SQVTM and CDR2 ANQGSEA. Between the trimmed V and J ends, which lost 4 bases and 4 bases, there was a span of 14 bases. The CDR3 protein is CSVVDNPGYNEQFF. The CDR3 nucleotides read TGCAGCGTTGTGGACAACCCCGGTTACAATGAGCAGTTCTTC.

This clonotype was detected only a few times. The J gene is TRBJ1-1, the V gene TRBV6-2 or TRBV6-3; TRBD1 agrees at 12 bases. Germline-derived CDR1 and CDR2 are MNHEY and SVGEGT. V trimming: 6 bases; J trimming: 4 bases; junction bases outside the gene matches: 9. CDR3 length: 16 residues. The CDR3 loop is CASSPTGTGGITEAFF. CDR3 DNA sequence: TGTGCCAGCAGCCCTACCGGGACAGGGGGCATCACTGAAGCTTTCTTT.

Only a few counts were recorded for this clonotype. The gene calls are TRBV9 and TRBJ1-1, with TRBD1 as a possible D gene (5 bases). Per the germline V gene, CDR1 is SGDLS and CDR2 is YYNGEE. The CDR3 has 15 amino acids. Trimming stripped 0 bases from V and 3 bases from J, with 12 bases between. CDR3 in DNA: TGTGCCAGCAGCGTAGGCGGGGTGGGGGACACTGAAGCTTTCTTT. It translates to CASSVGGVGDTEAFF. The full variable domain, with the rest looked up from reference TRBV9 and TRBJ1-1, is DSGVTQTPKHLITATGQRVTLRCSPRSGDLSVYWYQQSLDQGLQFLIQYYNGEERAKGNILERFSAQQFPDLHSELNLSSLELGDSALYFCASSVGGVGDTEAFFGQGTRLTVV.

This clonotype has at least ten counts. The chain has TRBV5-5 and TRBJ2-3; D is ambiguous. This CDR3 is built from 15 residues. Trimming removed 2 bases from V and 0 bases from J, with 10 bases in between. CDR1 is SGHKS and CDR2 is YYEKEE in the germline V gene (reference sequence). CDR3 DNA sequence: TGTGCCAGCAGCTTCGACTCTCCTAGCACAGATACGCAGTATTTT. Its protein is CASSFDSPSTDTQYF.

In its sample, this clonotype was seen many times. This chain links TRBV6-1 with TRBJ2-7; either TRBD1 or TRBD2 may fit D (5 bases each). V was cut by 5 bases and J by 3 bases, with 17 bases left in between. Germline V gene data show CDR1 as MNHNS and CDR2 as SASEGT. The CDR3 covers 15 residues. As DNA, the CDR3 is TGTGCCAGCAGTCCCCGGGACGCCTCTTTCTACGAGCAGTACTTC. It yields the protein CASSPRDASFYEQYF.

Points on this clonotype: Just one base apart from a much larger clone, this may be a read error. The chain recombines TRBV12-3 or TRBV12-4 with TRBJ1-5; a weak D match, TRBD1 (6 bases). CDR3 length: 15 residues. Trimming left V 3 bases short and J 4 bases short, with 13 bases between. CDR3 amino acids: CASSLRRTVNQPQHF. The CDR3 DNA reads as TGTGCCAGCAGTTTGCGCCGGACAGTGAATCAGCCCCAGCATTTT.

This clonotype was observed many times. The rearrangement uses TRBV29-1 and TRBJ1-1; D gene unclear. Trimming removed 3 bases from V and 2 bases from J, with 10 bases in between. This CDR3 is 13 amino acids long. Germline CDR1 is SQVTM and CDR2 is ANQGSEA. This chain's CDR3 is CSVEVFANTEAFF. CDR3 sequence (DNA): TGCAGCGTTGAGGTATTTGCAAACACTGAAGCTTTCTTT. The whole variable domain, remainder taken from reference TRBV29-1 and TRBJ1-1, is SAVISQKPSRDICQRGTSLTIQCQVDSQVTMMFWYRQQPGQSLTLIATANQGSEATYESGFVIDKFPISRPNLTFSTLTVSNMSPEDSSIYLCSVEVFANTEAFFGQGTRLTVV.

Ten or more counts support this clonotype. The CDR3 DNA is TGCAGTGCCATGCGAGAGGCAGAGGGAGAGCAGTACTTC. It yields the protein CSAMREAEGEQYF. The chain is built from TRBV20-1 and TRBJ2-7; a weak D match, TRBD2 (5 bases). The ends were cut back, 6 bases at V and 7 bases at J, with 19 bases in the middle. There are 13 residues in the CDR3. CDR1 and CDR2 from the germline V gene are DFQATT and SNEGSKA (reference sequence).

This clonotype has a count of ten or more. The genes are TRBV7-2 and TRBJ1-5; D gene ambiguous. In germline, CDR1 is SGHTA, CDR2 FQGNSA. Deletions cut 2 bases from V and 0 bases from J, with 5 bases between. CDR3 length: 14 amino acids. CDR3: CASSLQASNQPQHF. Written as DNA, the CDR3 is TGTGCCAGCAGCTTACAAGCTAGCAATCAGCCCCAGCATTTT.

This clonotype has ten or more counts. The gene calls are TRBV5-6 and TRBJ2-3; D not resolved. The CDR3 totals 14 residues. Germline CDR1 and CDR2: SGHDT and YYEEEE. V was trimmed by 4 bases and J by 1 base, leaving 10 bases between them. The DNA of the CDR3 is TGTGCCAGCAGCCCCCAGGACGGCACAGATACGCAGTATTTT. Translation: CASSPQDGTDTQYF.

This clonotype was seen only a few times. The V call is TRBV20-1, the J call TRBJ2-5; TRBD2 aligns across 8 bases. Germline V gives CDR1 DFQATT, CDR2 SNEGSKA (reference sequence). V was clipped by 6 bases and J by 2 bases; unmatched bases: 14. CDR3 length: 16 amino acids. This chain's CDR3 is CSAPVPLAGSQETQYF. The CDR3 nucleotides read TGCAGTGCCCCAGTCCCGCTAGCGGGTTCTCAAGAGACCCAGTACTTC.

The chain combines TRBV24-1 with TRBJ2-3; D is uncertain. Germline V gene sequence: CDR1 KGHDR, CDR2 SFDVKD. The CDR3 contains 14 residues. The ends were cut back, 9 bases at V and 1 base at J, with 13 bases in the middle. For the CDR3, the DNA is TGTGCCACCGCAGATTCTCCCGGCACAGATACGCAGTATTTT. It specifies CATADSPGTDTQYF.

This clonotype showed up just a few times. The rearrangement uses TRBV15 and TRBJ1-4; no clear D gene. Germline V gene sequence: CDR1 LNHNV, CDR2 YYDKDF (reference sequence). The CDR3 totals 12 residues. Deletions cut 0 bases from V and 14 bases from J, with 10 bases between. CDR3: CATSREQFSLFF. For the CDR3, the DNA is TGTGCCACCAGCAGAGAGCAATTTTCGCTGTTTTTT.

This clonotype was seen ten or more times. The chain combines TRBV7-2 with TRBJ2-1; maybe TRBD1 (5 bases). The CDR3 is 12 residues long. The ends were cut back, 4 bases at V and 9 bases at J, with 10 bases in the middle. Germline CDR1 SGHTA, CDR2 FQGNSA. CDR3: CASSSRVGEQFF. The CDR3 bases are TGTGCCAGCAGCTCCAGGGTCGGTGAGCAGTTCTTC.

The sample holds a few counts of this clonotype. The chain employs TRBV29-1 and TRBJ2-3, with D possibly being TRBD1 (5 bases). The V and J ends lost 8 bases and 5 bases respectively, with 20 bases between them. The germline V gene encodes CDR1 SQVTM and CDR2 ANQGSEA. The CDR3 has 14 residues. In DNA, the CDR3 is TGCAGCATGGTAATTCAGGGAATCGGAGATACGCAGTATTTT. This sequence encodes CSMVIQGIGDTQYF.

This clonotype came up many times. This chain uses TRBV29-1 with TRBJ2-2, with D perhaps matching TRBD1 or TRBD2 (5 bases each). Deletions cut 6 bases from V and 0 bases from J, with 14 bases between. Looked up from germline, CDR1 is SQVTM and CDR2 is ANQGSEA. CDR3 length equals 15 residues. The CDR3, as DNA: TGCAGCGTACCCGGGGCCTATACGAACACCGGGGAGCTGTTTTTT. Translated, it gives CSVPGAYTNTGELFF.

This clonotype appeared many times. J is TRBJ1-5 and V is TRBV20-1; D may be TRBD1 (5 bases). The V end lost 6 bases, the J end lost 0 bases, and 21 bases lay between the germline ends. CDR3 length: 17 residues. Germline V gives CDR1 DFQATT, CDR2 SNEGSKA (reference sequence). CDR3 protein: CSANQRRQTNSNQPQHF. DNA for the CDR3: TGCAGTGCCAACCAAAGGCGACAGACTAATAGCAATCAGCCCCAGCATTTT.

The chain links TRBV24-1 to TRBJ2-3; possibly TRBD1 for D (5 bases). This CDR3 contains 17 residues. CDR1 is KGHDR, CDR2 SFDVKD, per germline. Trimming removed 5 bases from V and 2 bases from J, with 19 bases in between. CDR3 nucleotides: TGTGCCACCAGTGGAGGTGTAACAGGAAGGCACACAGATACGCAGTATTTT. Protein product: CATSGGVTGRHTDTQYF.

On this clonotype itself: This may be a read error, as it is one base from a much larger clone. The chain combines TRBV6-5 with TRBJ2-1; maybe TRBD2 (5 bases). This CDR3 has 17 residues. Germline lookup yields CDR1 MNHEY and CDR2 SVGAGI. The V and J ends lost 0 bases and 4 bases respectively, with 16 bases between them. CDR3 loop: CASSYSNTEVGYNEQFF. DNA of the CDR3: TGTGCCAGCAGTTACTCGAATACGGAGGTGGGTTACAATGAGCAGTTCTTC.

This clonotype has just one count. The chain carries TRBV11-1 and TRBJ2-2; TRBD1 or TRBD2 may be the D gene (5 bases each). Per the germline V gene, CDR1 is SGHAT and CDR2 is FQDESV (reference sequence). V was trimmed by 6 bases and J by 6 bases, leaving 17 bases between them. This CDR3 contains 15 residues. The CDR3 sequence is CASSSPGTLAGELFF. The CDR3 nucleotides are TGTGCCAGCAGTTCCCCCGGGACCCTCGCCGGGGAGCTGTTTTTT.

In its sample, this clonotype was seen many times. The chain couples TRBV6-5 to TRBJ1-1; possible D gene TRBD1, 6 bases. In germline, CDR1 is MNHEY, CDR2 SVGAGI. CDR3 size: 16 residues. Trimming cost V 0 bases and J 0 bases, with 11 bases left between them. The CDR3 is CASSYSAQGLNTEAFF. DNA of the CDR3: TGTGCCAGCAGTTACTCGGCACAGGGTTTGAACACTGAAGCTTTCTTT.

This rearrangement joins TRBV7-8 to TRBJ1-5; D might be TRBD1 (5 bases). Per the germline V gene, CDR1 is SGHVS and CDR2 is FQNEAQ. The CDR3 length is 16 residues. Trimming pared 8 bases from V and 0 bases from J, leaving 17 bases between. CDR3 amino acids: CASRGGSYYSNQPQHF. CDR3 DNA: TGTGCCAGCCGGGGGGGGTCGTATTATAGCAATCAGCCCCAGCATTTT.